This T cell receptor (beta chain) was sequenced for a study of shared clonotypes between healthy human individuals. Background on the study: There were three CD4 naive, three CD4 memory, two CD8 naive and one CD8 memory plates per donor.

Tens of thousands of T cell genomes (around 190 ng DNA) went into each sorted-subset replicate. The data were produced by immunoSEQ multiplex PCR, yet TCRdb's version contains in-frame clones alone and is incomplete. The sample consists of fewer than 1.4 million clones, 75% to 85% of them appearing once. The J segment lost 15 bases and the V segment lost 4 bases, leaving 8 bases of the junction unmatched. Per germline, CDR1 MNHNY and CDR2 SVGAGI (reference sequence). This CDR3 spans 13 amino acids. To note about this clone: The antigen is not known.

Study results and limitations: Of the naive CD4 clonotypes, around 4.7% were shared across a few donors.

The TCR sequence derives from a man between 18 and 35 years old in good health. Some clones in this sample may be carry-over from other donors' samples. The sample consisted of memory CD4+ T cells from PBMCs. Regarding subset: CD45RA-negative fraction. The rearrangement joins TRBV6-6 to TRBJ1-4; 10 bases are shared with TRBD1. The CDR3, as DNA: TGTGCCAGCAGTTCCTCGGGACAGGGGAGGATGTTTTTT. As protein: CASSSSGQGRMFF.